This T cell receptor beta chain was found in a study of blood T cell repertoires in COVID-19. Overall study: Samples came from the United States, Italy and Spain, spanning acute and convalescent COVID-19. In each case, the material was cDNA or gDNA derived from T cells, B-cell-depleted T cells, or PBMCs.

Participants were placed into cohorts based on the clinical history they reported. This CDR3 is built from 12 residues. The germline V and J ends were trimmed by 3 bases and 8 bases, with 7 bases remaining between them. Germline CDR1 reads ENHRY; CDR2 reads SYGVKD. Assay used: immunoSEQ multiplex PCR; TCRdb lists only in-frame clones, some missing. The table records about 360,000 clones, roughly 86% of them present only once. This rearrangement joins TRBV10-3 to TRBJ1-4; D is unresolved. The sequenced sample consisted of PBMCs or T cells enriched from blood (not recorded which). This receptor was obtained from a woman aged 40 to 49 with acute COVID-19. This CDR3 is CAISERREKLFF. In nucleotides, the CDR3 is TGTGCCATCAGTGAAAGGAGGGAAAAACTGTTTTTT.